What follows are 7 T cell receptor beta chains derived from one specimen sequenced in a study of cytomegalovirus exposure and HLA in healthy donors. Both 60 Vbeta primers and 13 Jbeta primers went into the PCR. Repertoires were generated with immunoSEQ multiplex PCR, while TCRdb's copy carries only in-frame clones and drops some. The profile shows roughly 120,000 clones, about four fifths of them singletons. Sample: PBMCs. These receptor sequences come from a man under 40 in good health and CMV-seropositive.

V and J are TRBV6-4 and TRBJ2-3; 8 positions match TRBD1. CDR1 is MRHNA and CDR2 is SNTAGT in the germline V gene. CDR3 length: 14 residues. V was clipped by 8 bases and J by 6 bases; unmatched bases: 10. CDR3 region: CASAAQGVTDTQYF. CDR3 coding DNA: TGTGCCAGCGCCGCACAGGGGGTAACTGATACGCAGTATTTT.

The rearrangement links TRBV29-1 to TRBJ1-3, with 9 bases aligning to TRBD1. CDR1 is SQVTM and CDR2 is ANQGSEA in the germline V gene. This CDR3 is built from 12 residues. J was trimmed by 4 bases and V by 6 bases; bases with no gene match: 1. The CDR3 sequence: CSVGTGGNTIYF. The CDR3 DNA sequence: TGCAGCGTCGGGACAGGGGGAAACACCATATATTTT. Using reference TRBV29-1 and TRBJ1-3 for the parts outside the CDR3, the full variable domain is SAVISQKPSRDICQRGTSLTIQCQVDSQVTMMFWYRQQPGQSLTLIATANQGSEATYESGFVIDKFPISRPNLTFSTLTVSNMSPEDSSIYLCSVGTGGNTIYFGEGSWLTVV.

This clone was counted only a few times. This rearrangement joins TRBV7-2 to TRBJ1-1; D not resolved. Looked up from germline, CDR1 is SGHTA and CDR2 is FQGNSA. V lost 3 bases, J lost 0 bases, and 2 bases lay in between. The CDR3 contains 12 residues. The CDR3 bases are TGTGCCAGCAGCTTCATGAACACTGAAGCTTTCTTT. Its translation: CASSFMNTEAFF.

V is TRBV11-2 and J is TRBJ2-7, with 8 bases fitting TRBD2. Trimming at V came to 0 bases and at J to 3 bases, leaving 10 bases not matched to a gene. CDR3 length equals 17 residues. CDR1 is SGHAT and CDR2 is FQNNGV in the germline V gene. CDR3 region: CASSLEGQLADYYEQYF. Written as DNA, the CDR3 is TGTGCCAGCAGCTTAGAGGGGCAACTAGCGGACTACTACGAGCAGTACTTC.

The chain couples TRBV18 to TRBJ2-5, with D uncertain. The V end lost 1 base, the J end lost 0 bases, and 9 bases lay between the germline ends. The germline V gene has CDR1 KGHSH and CDR2 LQKENI. The CDR3 totals 15 residues. Here the CDR3 DNA reads TGTGCCAGCTCACCACTCATGGCATACCAAGAGACCCAGTACTTC. It yields the protein CASSPLMAYQETQYF.

In this sample, this clone turned up once. At one end the junction does not follow the germline gene, possibly because of a read error. The V gene is TRBV4-3, the J gene TRBJ2-6; 8 nucleotides align to TRBD1. Germline V gene lookup returns CDR1 LGHNA and CDR2 YSLEER. CDR3 length: 17 residues. The CDR3 spells CASSQDTGGSGANGLTF. In DNA form, the CDR3 reads TGCGCCAGCAGCCAAGATACAGGGGGGTCTGGGGCCAACGGCCTGACTTTC.

The genes are TRBV11-2 and TRBJ1-3; no reliable D call. The ends were cut back, 5 bases at V and 8 bases at J, with 22 bases in the middle. Per germline, CDR1 SGHAT and CDR2 FQNNGV. CDR3 length equals 16 residues. The DNA of the CDR3 is TGTGCCAGCAGCCCCGGGAACCCGAATCTAATAGACACCATATATTTT. It yields the protein CASSPGNPNLIDTIYF.